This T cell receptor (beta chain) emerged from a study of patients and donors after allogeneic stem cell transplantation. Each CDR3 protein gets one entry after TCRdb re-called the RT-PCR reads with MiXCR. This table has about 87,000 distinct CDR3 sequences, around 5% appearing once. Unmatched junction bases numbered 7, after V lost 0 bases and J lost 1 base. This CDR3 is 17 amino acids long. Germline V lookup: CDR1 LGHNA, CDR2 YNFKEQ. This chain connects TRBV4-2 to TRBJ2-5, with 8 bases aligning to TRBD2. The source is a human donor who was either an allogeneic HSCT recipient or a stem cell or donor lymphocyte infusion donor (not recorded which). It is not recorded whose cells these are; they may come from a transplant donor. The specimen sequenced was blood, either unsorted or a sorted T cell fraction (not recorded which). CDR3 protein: CASSQDPLSGGQETQYF. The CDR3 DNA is TGTGCCAGCAGCCAAGATCCCCTGAGCGGGGGCCAAGAGACCCAGTACTTC.